A selection of T cell receptor beta chains follows, all from one sample in a study of shared clonotypes between healthy human individuals. Sequenced by immunoSEQ multiplex PCR; TCRdb stores in-frame clones only, minus some. Among 600,000 to 800,000 clones listed, about two thirds were seen once. The sequenced material came from memory CD4+ T cells sorted from blood. All receptors derive from a woman in her twenties or thirties in good health. The CDR3 runs from the conserved cysteine through the conserved F or W. Each record gives: V gene, J gene, clone size, CDR3 length, D gene, CDR3 DNA, CDR3 protein. D genes are given only for firm matches. A clone size is listed for some rows: how often the clone was seen (once, few, many), or a class if it is expanded.

V gene: TRBV18
J gene: TRBJ2-2
clone size: few
CDR3 length: 17
D gene: TRBD2
CDR3 DNA: TGTGCCAGCTCGTCGTCCGGGACTAGCGGGAGTGCCGGGGAGCTGTTTTTT
CDR3 protein: CASSSSGTSGSAGELFF

V gene: TRBV7-8
J gene: TRBJ2-1
clone size: NA
CDR3 length: 17
D gene: TRBD2
CDR3 DNA: TGTGCCAGCAGCTCCCGGACTAGCGGGAGGGGTTTAAATGAGCAGTTCTTC
CDR3 protein: CASSSRTSGRGLNEQFF

V gene: TRBV5-1
J gene: TRBJ2-1
clone size: NA
CDR3 length: 14
D gene: NA
CDR3 DNA: TGCGCCAGCAGCGGACACTCCGAGGGCAATGAGCAGTTCTTC
CDR3 protein: CASSGHSEGNEQFF

V gene: TRBV14
J gene: TRBJ2-3
clone size: few
CDR3 length: 13
D gene: NA
CDR3 DNA: TGTGCCAGCAGCCTTATTCGGGGAGATACGCAGTATTTT
CDR3 protein: CASSLIRGDTQYF

V gene: TRBV2
J gene: TRBJ2-5
clone size: NA
CDR3 length: 14
D gene: TRBD2
CDR3 DNA: TGTGCCAGCAACCTAGCGGGAGGGCCGGAGACCCAGTACTTC
CDR3 protein: CASNLAGGPETQYF

V gene: TRBV11-2
J gene: TRBJ2-1
clone size: few
CDR3 length: 15
D gene: TRBD2
CDR3 DNA: TGTGCCAGCAGCTCTCTAGCGGGACCCTACAATGAGCAGTTCTTC
CDR3 protein: CASSSLAGPYNEQFF

V gene: TRBV18
J gene: TRBJ2-5
clone size: NA
CDR3 length: 13
D gene: NA
CDR3 DNA: TGTGCCAGCTCACCCCAGTACCAAGAGACCCAGTACTTC
CDR3 protein: CASSPQYQETQYF

V gene: TRBV7-9
J gene: TRBJ1-5
clone size: NA
CDR3 length: 13
D gene: NA
CDR3 DNA: TGTGCCAGCAGCTTAGGAAGTTTTCAGCCCCAGCATTTT
CDR3 protein: CASSLGSFQPQHF

V gene: TRBV15
J gene: TRBJ2-5
clone size: NA
CDR3 length: 16
D gene: TRBD2
CDR3 DNA: TGTGCCACCAGCAGAGATCGGGGACTAGCGGGGGAGACCCAGTACTTC
CDR3 protein: CATSRDRGLAGETQYF

V gene: TRBV29-1
J gene: TRBJ2-2
clone size: NA
CDR3 length: 13
D gene: TRBD1
CDR3 DNA: TGCAGCGTCGACAGGGGGGGTTCCGGGGAGCTGTTTTTT
CDR3 protein: CSVDRGGSGELFF

V gene: TRBV5-1
J gene: TRBJ2-1
clone size: NA
CDR3 length: 15
D gene: NA
CDR3 DNA: TGCGCCAGCAGCCTGGACAGTGGGGGTTACAATGAGCAGTTCTTC
CDR3 protein: CASSLDSGGYNEQFF

V gene: TRBV7-2
J gene: TRBJ1-5
clone size: few
CDR3 length: 16
D gene: NA
CDR3 DNA: TGTGCCAGCAGCTCCCGGGGTGGGACGAGCAATCAGCCCCAGCATTTT
CDR3 protein: CASSSRGGTSNQPQHF

V gene: TRBV5-6
J gene: TRBJ2-1
clone size: NA
CDR3 length: 17
D gene: NA
CDR3 DNA: TGTGCCAGCAGCTTTTTTTCAAAGACGAAGCTCTCCAATGAGCAGTTCTTC
CDR3 protein: CASSFFSKTKLSNEQFF

V gene: TRBV5-1
J gene: TRBJ2-7
clone size: NA
CDR3 length: 14
D gene: TRBD2
CDR3 DNA: TGCGCCAGCAGTTCCGGGACTAGCGGGTTAGGGCAGTACTTC
CDR3 protein: CASSSGTSGLGQYF

V gene: TRBV2
J gene: TRBJ2-7
clone size: NA
CDR3 length: 14
D gene: NA
CDR3 DNA: TGTGCCAGCAAACAACTAGAGGCTAAGGGCTGGCAGTACTTC
CDR3 protein: CASKQLEAKGWQYF

V gene: TRBV28
J gene: TRBJ2-7
clone size: NA
CDR3 length: 15
D gene: TRBD2
CDR3 DNA: TGTGCCAGCAGTGCCGGGACTAGCGGGAGTTACGAGCAGTACTTC
CDR3 protein: CASSAGTSGSYEQYF

V gene: TRBV19
J gene: TRBJ1-5
clone size: NA
CDR3 length: 13
D gene: NA
CDR3 DNA: TGTGCCAGTAGTATTTCAGAAAATCAGCCCCAGCATTTT
CDR3 protein: CASSISENQPQHF

V gene: TRBV5-1
J gene: TRBJ2-4
clone size: NA
CDR3 length: 15
D gene: TRBD1
CDR3 DNA: TGCGCCAGCAGCACAGGACAGGGGGTTAAAAACATTCAGTACTTC
CDR3 protein: CASSTGQGVKNIQYF

V gene: TRBV23-1
J gene: TRBJ2-6
clone size: NA
CDR3 length: 13
D gene: NA
CDR3 DNA: TGCGCCAGCCACGGGATTGGGGCCAACGTCCTGACTTTC
CDR3 protein: CASHGIGANVLTF

V gene: TRBV2
J gene: TRBJ1-1
clone size: NA
CDR3 length: 13
D gene: TRBD1
CDR3 DNA: TGTGCCAGCATTGACAGGGATTGGACTGAAGCTTTCTTT
CDR3 protein: CASIDRDWTEAFF

V gene: TRBV7-8
J gene: TRBJ1-2
clone size: NA
CDR3 length: 15
D gene: NA
CDR3 DNA: TGTGCCAGCAGCATCCGCAGGGGCCCCTACTATGGCTACACCTTC
CDR3 protein: CASSIRRGPYYGYTF

V gene: TRBV18
J gene: TRBJ1-1
clone size: NA
CDR3 length: 15
D gene: NA
CDR3 DNA: TGTGCCAGCTCACCAATGGGACCCCGGCCCACTGAAGCTTTCTTT
CDR3 protein: CASSPMGPRPTEAFF

V gene: TRBV5-5
J gene: TRBJ2-5
clone size: NA
CDR3 length: 14
D gene: TRBD2
CDR3 DNA: TGTGCCAGCACCGTTAGCGGGTTAGGAGAGACCCAGTACTTC
CDR3 protein: CASTVSGLGETQYF

V gene: TRBV5-1
J gene: TRBJ1-2
clone size: NA
CDR3 length: 16
D gene: NA
CDR3 DNA: TGCGCCAGCAGCTTGGGGGACCTCCCAGTGGGCTATGGCTACACCTTC
CDR3 protein: CASSLGDLPVGYGYTF

V gene: TRBV2
J gene: TRBJ1-1
clone size: NA
CDR3 length: 17
D gene: NA
CDR3 DNA: TGTGCCAGCAGTCGGGACCGGGACCCGGGGGCGGACACTGAAGCTTTCTTT
CDR3 protein: CASSRDRDPGADTEAFF

V gene: TRBV7-9
J gene: TRBJ1-5
clone size: NA
CDR3 length: 14
D gene: NA
CDR3 DNA: TGTGCCAGCAGCTTAAGCAGTAGCAATCAGCCCCAGCATTTT
CDR3 protein: CASSLSSSNQPQHF

V gene: TRBV28
J gene: TRBJ1-3
clone size: few
CDR3 length: 14
D gene: NA
CDR3 DNA: TGTGCCAGCAGCCATCAAGGGGACCGAAACACCATATATTTT
CDR3 protein: CASSHQGDRNTIYF

V gene: TRBV27
J gene: TRBJ1-4
clone size: NA
CDR3 length: 17
D gene: TRBD1
CDR3 DNA: TGTGCCAGCAGGTTACAGGGGGAAAGCTGGGCTAATGAAAAACTGTTTTTT
CDR3 protein: CASRLQGESWANEKLFF

V gene: TRBV19
J gene: TRBJ2-6
clone size: NA
CDR3 length: 16
D gene: NA
CDR3 DNA: TGTGCCAGTAGTATAGTCCAACAGTCTGGGGCCAACGTCCTGACTTTC
CDR3 protein: CASSIVQQSGANVLTF

V gene: TRBV27
J gene: TRBJ2-1
clone size: NA
CDR3 length: 13
D gene: NA
CDR3 DNA: TGTGCCAGCAATCCGGGTAACGGGGGTGAGCAGTTCTTC
CDR3 protein: CASNPGNGGEQFF

V gene: TRBV28
J gene: TRBJ2-7
clone size: few
CDR3 length: 15
D gene: TRBD1
CDR3 DNA: TGTGCCAGCACCTCCGCCGGGACAGGGAGCTACGAGCAGTACTTC
CDR3 protein: CASTSAGTGSYEQYF

V gene: TRBV28
J gene: TRBJ1-4
clone size: NA
CDR3 length: 14
D gene: NA
CDR3 DNA: TGTGCCAGCAGGCAGGGGAGGTTAAAGGAAAAACTGTTTTTT
CDR3 protein: CASRQGRLKEKLFF

V gene: TRBV4-2
J gene: TRBJ2-3
clone size: NA
CDR3 length: 16
D gene: TRBD2
CDR3 DNA: TGTGCCAGCAGCCAAGAGTTAGCGGGAGGGGCGGATACGCAGTATTTT
CDR3 protein: CASSQELAGGADTQYF

V gene: TRBV19
J gene: TRBJ2-3
clone size: NA
CDR3 length: 13
D gene: NA
CDR3 DNA: TGTGCCACCAGGGGGGAAGCCAGAGATACGCAGTATTTT
CDR3 protein: CATRGEARDTQYF

V gene: TRBV5-4
J gene: TRBJ1-3
clone size: few
CDR3 length: 16
D gene: NA
CDR3 DNA: TGTGCCAGCAGCTTGGGAGGACGGAGCTCTGGAAACACCATATATTTT
CDR3 protein: CASSLGGRSSGNTIYF

V gene: TRBV5-5
J gene: TRBJ2-5
clone size: NA
CDR3 length: 15
D gene: NA
CDR3 DNA: TGTGCCAGCAGCTTCCTACAGGGCCTCCAAGAGACCCAGTACTTC
CDR3 protein: CASSFLQGLQETQYF

V gene: TRBV19
J gene: TRBJ2-3
clone size: few
CDR3 length: 15
D gene: TRBD2
CDR3 DNA: TGTGCCAGTAGTATAGGAGGGACTAGGCCAGATACGCAGTATTTT
CDR3 protein: CASSIGGTRPDTQYF

V gene: TRBV5-1
J gene: TRBJ1-3
clone size: NA
CDR3 length: 15
D gene: TRBD1
CDR3 DNA: TGCGCCAGCAGCTTGACTACAGGGGCTGGAAACACCATATATTTT
CDR3 protein: CASSLTTGAGNTIYF

V gene: TRBV2
J gene: TRBJ2-2
clone size: NA
CDR3 length: 15
D gene: NA
CDR3 DNA: TGTGCCAGCAGTGAATTTTCGGGATTAACCGGGGAGCTGTTTTTT
CDR3 protein: CASSEFSGLTGELFF

V gene: TRBV7-8
J gene: TRBJ2-5
clone size: NA
CDR3 length: 14
D gene: NA
CDR3 DNA: TGTGCCAGCAGCTTGGGGCTCCTCCAAGAGACCCAGTACTTC
CDR3 protein: CASSLGLLQETQYF

V gene: TRBV7-2
J gene: TRBJ2-3
clone size: NA
CDR3 length: 14
D gene: NA
CDR3 DNA: TGTGCCAGCAGCCTCAGGGGACGGTCAGATACGCAGTATTTT
CDR3 protein: CASSLRGRSDTQYF

V gene: TRBV5-3
J gene: TRBJ1-1
clone size: NA
CDR3 length: 13
D gene: TRBD1
CDR3 DNA: TGTGCCAGAAGCTACCAGGGGGCCACTGAAGCTTTCTTT
CDR3 protein: CARSYQGATEAFF

V gene: TRBV5-6
J gene: TRBJ1-3
clone size: few
CDR3 length: 15
D gene: NA
CDR3 DNA: TGTGCCAGCAGCTTACAGGGTTCGTCTGGAAACACCATATATTTT
CDR3 protein: CASSLQGSSGNTIYF

V gene: TRBV5-1
J gene: TRBJ1-4
clone size: NA
CDR3 length: 18
D gene: NA
CDR3 DNA: TGCGCCAGCAGCTTGGCCCAGGCGGGGAGGACCCGAGGGGAAAAACTGTTTTTT
CDR3 protein: CASSLAQAGRTRGEKLFF

V gene: TRBV29-1
J gene: TRBJ1-2
clone size: NA
CDR3 length: 13
D gene: TRBD1
CDR3 DNA: TGCAGCGTTGGCTGGGGACAGGGGGATGGCTACACCTTC
CDR3 protein: CSVGWGQGDGYTF

V gene: TRBV5-6
J gene: TRBJ1-3
clone size: NA
CDR3 length: 14
D gene: NA
CDR3 DNA: TGTGCCAGCACCCGGTTGGGCTCTGGAAACACCATATATTTT
CDR3 protein: CASTRLGSGNTIYF

V gene: TRBV9
J gene: TRBJ2-1
clone size: many
CDR3 length: 14
D gene: NA
CDR3 DNA: TGTGCCAGCAGCGTAATGAGTGGACAGAATGAGCAGTTCTTC
CDR3 protein: CASSVMSGQNEQFF